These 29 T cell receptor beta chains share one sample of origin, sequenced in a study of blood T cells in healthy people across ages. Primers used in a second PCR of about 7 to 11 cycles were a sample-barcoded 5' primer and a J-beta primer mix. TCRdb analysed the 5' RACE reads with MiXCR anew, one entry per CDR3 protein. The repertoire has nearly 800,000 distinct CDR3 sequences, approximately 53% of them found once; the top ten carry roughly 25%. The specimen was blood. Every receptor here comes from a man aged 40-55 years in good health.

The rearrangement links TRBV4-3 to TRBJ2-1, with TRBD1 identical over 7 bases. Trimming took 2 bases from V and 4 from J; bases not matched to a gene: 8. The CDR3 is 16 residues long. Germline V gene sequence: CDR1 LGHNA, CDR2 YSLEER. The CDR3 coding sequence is TGCGCCAGCAGCCAAACCACAGGGGATAATTACAATGAGCAGTTCTTC. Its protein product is CASSQTTGDNYNEQFF.

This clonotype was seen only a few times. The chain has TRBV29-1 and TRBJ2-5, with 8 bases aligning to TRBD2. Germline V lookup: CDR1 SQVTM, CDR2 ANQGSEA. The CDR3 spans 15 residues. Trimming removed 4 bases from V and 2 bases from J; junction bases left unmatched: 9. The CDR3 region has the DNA TGCAGCGTTGGATACGTAGCGGGATTACAAGAGACCCAGTACTTC. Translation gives CSVGYVAGLQETQYF. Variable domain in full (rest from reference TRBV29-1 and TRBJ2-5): SAVISQKPSRDICQRGTSLTIQCQVDSQVTMMFWYRQQPGQSLTLIATANQGSEATYESGFVIDKFPISRPNLTFSTLTVSNMSPEDSSIYLCSVGYVAGLQETQYFGPGTRLLVL.

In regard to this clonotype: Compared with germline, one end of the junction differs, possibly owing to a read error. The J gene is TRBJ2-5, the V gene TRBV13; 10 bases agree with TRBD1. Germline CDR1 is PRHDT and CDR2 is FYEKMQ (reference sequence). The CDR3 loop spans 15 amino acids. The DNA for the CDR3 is TGTGCCAACAGCGAAGGGACAGGGGACAAAGAGACCCAGTACTTC. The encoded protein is CANSEGTGDKETQYF. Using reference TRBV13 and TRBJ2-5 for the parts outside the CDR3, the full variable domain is AAGVIQSPRHLIKEKRETATLKCYPIPRHDTVYWYQQGPGQDPQFLISFYEKMQSDKGSIPDRFSAQQFSDYHSELNMSSLELGDSALYFCANSEGTGDKETQYFGPGTRLLVL.

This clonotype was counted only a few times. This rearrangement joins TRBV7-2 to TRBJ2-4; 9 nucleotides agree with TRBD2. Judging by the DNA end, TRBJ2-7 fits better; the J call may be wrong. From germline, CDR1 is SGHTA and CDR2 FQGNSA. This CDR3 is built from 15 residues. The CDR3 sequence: CASSLLAGRSREQYF. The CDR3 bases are TGTGCCAGCAGCTTACTAGCGGGGAGATCCCGCGAGCAGTACTTC.

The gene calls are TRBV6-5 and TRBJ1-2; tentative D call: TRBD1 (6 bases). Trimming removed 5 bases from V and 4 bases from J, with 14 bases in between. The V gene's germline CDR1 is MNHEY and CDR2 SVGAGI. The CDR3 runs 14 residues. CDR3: CASSKGDTGYGYTF. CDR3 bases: TGTGCCAGCAGTAAAGGGGACACCGGCTATGGCTACACCTTC.

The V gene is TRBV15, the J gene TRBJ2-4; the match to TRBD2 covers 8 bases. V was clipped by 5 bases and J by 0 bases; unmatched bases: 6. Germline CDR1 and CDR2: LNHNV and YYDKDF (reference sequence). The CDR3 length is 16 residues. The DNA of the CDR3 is TGTGCCACCAGCTCTCGGGAGGGCTTAGCCAAAAACATTCAGTACTTC. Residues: CATSSREGLAKNIQYF.

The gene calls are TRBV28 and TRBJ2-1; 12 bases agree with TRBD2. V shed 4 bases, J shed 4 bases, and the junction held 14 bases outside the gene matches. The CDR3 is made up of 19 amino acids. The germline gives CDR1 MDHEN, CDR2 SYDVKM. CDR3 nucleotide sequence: TGTGCCAGCAGTTCTTACGGACTAGCGGGAAGCGAAACTTACAATGAGCAGTTCTTC. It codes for CASSSYGLAGSETYNEQFF. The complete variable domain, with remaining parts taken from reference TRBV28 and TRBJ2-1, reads DVKVTQSSRYLVKRTGEKVFLECVQDMDHENMFWYRQDPGLGLRLIYFSYDVKMKEKGDIPEGYSVSREKKERFSLILESASTNQTSMYLCASSSYGLAGSETYNEQFFGPGTRLTVL.

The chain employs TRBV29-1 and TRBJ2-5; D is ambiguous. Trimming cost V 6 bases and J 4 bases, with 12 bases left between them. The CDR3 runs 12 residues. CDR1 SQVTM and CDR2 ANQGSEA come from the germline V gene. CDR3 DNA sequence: TGCAGCGTGGATCAGCGTGGAGAGACCCAGTACTTC. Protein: CSVDQRGETQYF.

The CDR3 nucleotides are TGTGCCAGCAGTTACTCTACCGCCCTCGAGAACACTGAAGCTTTCTTT. Translating it yields CASSYSTALENTEAFF. The chain combines TRBV6-5 with TRBJ1-1; D is unresolved. The germline CDR1 and CDR2 sequences are MNHEY and SVGAGI. With 0 bases removed from V and 1 base from J, the gap between germline ends came to 12 bases. The CDR3 loop spans 16 amino acids.

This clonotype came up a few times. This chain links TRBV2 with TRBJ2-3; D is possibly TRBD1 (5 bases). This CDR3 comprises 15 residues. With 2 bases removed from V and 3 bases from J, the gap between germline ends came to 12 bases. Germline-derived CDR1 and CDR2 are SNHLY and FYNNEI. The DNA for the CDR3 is TGTGCCAGCAGTGAAAGCCAGGGTTGGACAGATACGCAGTATTTT. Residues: CASSESQGWTDTQYF.

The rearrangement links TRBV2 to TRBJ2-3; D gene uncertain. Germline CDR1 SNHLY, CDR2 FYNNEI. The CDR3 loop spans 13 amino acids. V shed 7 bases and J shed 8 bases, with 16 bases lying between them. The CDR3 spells CASTRSLESTQYF. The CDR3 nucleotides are TGTGCCAGCACCAGGTCCCTAGAGAGTACGCAGTATTTT.

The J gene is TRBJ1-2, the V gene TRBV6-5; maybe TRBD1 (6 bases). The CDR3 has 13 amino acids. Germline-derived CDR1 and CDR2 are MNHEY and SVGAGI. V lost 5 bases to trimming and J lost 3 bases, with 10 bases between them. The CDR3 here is CASSDRQDYGYTF. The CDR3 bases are TGTGCCAGCAGTGACAGGCAGGACTATGGCTACACCTTC.

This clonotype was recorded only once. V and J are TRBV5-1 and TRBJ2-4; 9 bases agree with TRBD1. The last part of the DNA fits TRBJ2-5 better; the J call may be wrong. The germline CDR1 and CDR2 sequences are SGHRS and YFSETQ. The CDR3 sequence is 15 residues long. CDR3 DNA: TGCGCCAGCAGCTCCGGGGACAGGGACGGAGAGACCCAGTACTTC. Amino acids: CASSSGDRDGETQYF.

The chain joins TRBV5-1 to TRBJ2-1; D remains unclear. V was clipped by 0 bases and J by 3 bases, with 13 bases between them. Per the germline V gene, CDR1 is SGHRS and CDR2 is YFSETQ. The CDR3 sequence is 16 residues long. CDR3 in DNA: TGCGCCAGCAGCTTGGGCCTAAAAGGGATCTACAATGAGCAGTTCTTC. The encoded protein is CASSLGLKGIYNEQFF.

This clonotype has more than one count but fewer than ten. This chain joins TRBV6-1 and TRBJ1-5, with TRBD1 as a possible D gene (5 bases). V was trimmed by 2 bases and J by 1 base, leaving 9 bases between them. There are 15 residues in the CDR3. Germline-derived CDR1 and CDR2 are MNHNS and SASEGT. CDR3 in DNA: TGTGCCAGCAGTGAACTTGGACAAAGCAATCAGCCCCAGCATTTT. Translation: CASSELGQSNQPQHF.

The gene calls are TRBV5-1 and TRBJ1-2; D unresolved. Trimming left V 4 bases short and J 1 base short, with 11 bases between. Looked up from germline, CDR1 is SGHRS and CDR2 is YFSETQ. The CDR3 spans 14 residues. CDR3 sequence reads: CASSPAVNNYGYTF. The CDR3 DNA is TGCGCCAGCAGCCCCGCTGTGAATAACTATGGCTACACCTTC.

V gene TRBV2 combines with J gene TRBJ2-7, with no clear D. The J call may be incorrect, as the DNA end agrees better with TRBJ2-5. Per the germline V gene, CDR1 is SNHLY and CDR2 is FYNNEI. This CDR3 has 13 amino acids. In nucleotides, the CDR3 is TGTGCCACAAACGTGGGGTTAAGAGAGACCCAGTACTTC. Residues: CATNVGLRETQYF.

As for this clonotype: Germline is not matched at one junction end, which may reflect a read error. This CDR3 reads CDSSSSGRAQETQYF. The CDR3 DNA is TGTGACAGCAGCTCTAGCGGGAGGGCCCAAGAGACCCAGTACTTC. The V call is TRBV7-2, the J call TRBJ2-5, with 12 bases aligning to TRBD2. Germline lookup yields CDR1 SGHTA and CDR2 FQGNSA. The CDR3 is 15 residues long.

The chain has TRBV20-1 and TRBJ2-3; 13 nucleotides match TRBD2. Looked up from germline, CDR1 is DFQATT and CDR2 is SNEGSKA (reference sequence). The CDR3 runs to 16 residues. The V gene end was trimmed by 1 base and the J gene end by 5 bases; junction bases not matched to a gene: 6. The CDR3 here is CSARGTSGRGGDTQYF. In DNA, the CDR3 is TGCAGTGCTAGAGGGACTAGCGGGAGAGGTGGAGATACGCAGTATTTT.

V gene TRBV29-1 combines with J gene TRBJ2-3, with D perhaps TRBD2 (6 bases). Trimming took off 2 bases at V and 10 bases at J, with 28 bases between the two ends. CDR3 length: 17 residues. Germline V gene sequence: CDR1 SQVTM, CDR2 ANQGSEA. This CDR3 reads CSVESPRGLGLKEAQYF. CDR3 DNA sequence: TGCAGCGTTGAATCACCTCGGGGACTTGGACTTAAAGAAGCGCAGTATTTT.

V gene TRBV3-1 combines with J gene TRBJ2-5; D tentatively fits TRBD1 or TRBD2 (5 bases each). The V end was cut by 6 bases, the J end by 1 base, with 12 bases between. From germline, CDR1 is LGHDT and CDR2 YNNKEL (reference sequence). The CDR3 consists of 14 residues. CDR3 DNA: TGTGCCAGCAGAGAAGGGACGTTCCAAGAGACCCAGTACTTC. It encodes CASREGTFQETQYF.

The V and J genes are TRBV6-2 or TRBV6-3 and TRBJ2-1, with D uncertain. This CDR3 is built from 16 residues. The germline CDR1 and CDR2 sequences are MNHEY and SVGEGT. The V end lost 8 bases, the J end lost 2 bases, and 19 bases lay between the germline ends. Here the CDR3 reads CASGSRSAIAYNEQFF. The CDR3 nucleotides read TGTGCCAGCGGATCCCGCTCGGCAATCGCCTACAATGAGCAGTTCTTC.

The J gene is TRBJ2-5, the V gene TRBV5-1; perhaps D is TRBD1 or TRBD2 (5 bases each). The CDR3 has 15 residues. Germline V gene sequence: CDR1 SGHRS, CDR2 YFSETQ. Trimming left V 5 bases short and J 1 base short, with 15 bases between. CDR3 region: CASRPGAGAQETQYF. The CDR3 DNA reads TGCGCCAGCAGGCCTGGTGCCGGGGCCCAAGAGACCCAGTACTTC.

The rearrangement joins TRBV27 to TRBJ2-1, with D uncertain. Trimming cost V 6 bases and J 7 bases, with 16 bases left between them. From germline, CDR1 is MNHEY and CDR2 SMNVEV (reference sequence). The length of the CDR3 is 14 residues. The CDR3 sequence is CASRRLASHNEQFF. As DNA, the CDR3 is TGTGCCAGCAGAAGACTGGCTTCACATAATGAGCAGTTCTTC.

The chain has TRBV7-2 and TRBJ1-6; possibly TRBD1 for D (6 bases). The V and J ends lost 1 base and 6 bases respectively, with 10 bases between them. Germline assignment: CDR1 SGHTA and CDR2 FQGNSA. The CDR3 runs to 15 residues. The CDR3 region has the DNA TGTGCCAGCAGCTTAGGTACAGGGACTAATTCACCCCTCCACTTT. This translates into CASSLGTGTNSPLHF.

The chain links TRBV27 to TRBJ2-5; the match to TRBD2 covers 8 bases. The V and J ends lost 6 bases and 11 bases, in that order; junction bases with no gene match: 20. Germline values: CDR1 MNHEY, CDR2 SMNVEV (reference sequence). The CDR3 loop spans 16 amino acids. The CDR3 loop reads CASSSPGGVGPREQYF. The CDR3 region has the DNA TGTGCCAGCAGCTCCCCGGGGGGGGTGGGCCCAAGGGAGCAGTACTTC.

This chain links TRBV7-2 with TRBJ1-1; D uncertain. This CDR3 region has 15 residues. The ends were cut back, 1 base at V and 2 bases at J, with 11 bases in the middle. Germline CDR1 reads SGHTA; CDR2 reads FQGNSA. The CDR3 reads CASSLDRKGNTEAFF. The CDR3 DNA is TGTGCCAGCAGCTTAGATCGGAAAGGTAACACTGAAGCTTTCTTT.

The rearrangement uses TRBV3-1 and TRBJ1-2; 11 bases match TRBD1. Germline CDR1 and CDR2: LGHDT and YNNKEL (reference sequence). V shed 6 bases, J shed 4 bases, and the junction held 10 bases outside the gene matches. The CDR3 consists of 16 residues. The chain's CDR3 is CASRGTGGDSFYGYTF. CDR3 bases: TGTGCCAGCAGGGGGACAGGGGGAGATTCTTTCTATGGCTACACCTTC.

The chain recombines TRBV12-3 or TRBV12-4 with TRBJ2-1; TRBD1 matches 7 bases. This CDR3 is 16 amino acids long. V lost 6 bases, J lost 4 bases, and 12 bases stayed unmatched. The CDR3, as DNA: TGTGCCAGCAGCCGCTTTGGGACAGCCCGTTACAATGAGCAGTTCTTC. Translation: CASSRFGTARYNEQFF.